The sequence of this T cell receptor (beta chain) was determined in a study of T cells expressing NK-cell markers. The wider study: Obtained from sorted CD3+CD56+NKG2C+, CD3+CD56+NKG2C- and CD3+CD56-NKG2C+ T cells were the TCR beta repertoires.

Germline V gene sequence: CDR1 MGHRA, CDR2 YSYEKL. The CDR3 totals 14 residues. Study-wide results and caveats: A handful of donors showed these clonotypes also leading the CD3+CD56-NKG2C+ fraction. As a fraction of CD8+ T cells, dominant NKG2C+ clonotypes reached roughly 1.0-7.5% in six donors.

On this clonotype: Its antigen is currently unknown.

TCRdb reanalyzed the 5' RACE reads and collapses them to one entry per CDR3 protein, without DNA. The sample is made up of about 460,000 distinct CDR3 sequences, and the top ten hold more than 1.4% of it. This clonotype was obtained from a woman aged 45-65 years in good health. The rearrangement uses TRBV4-1 and TRBJ1-1; the TRBD1 assignment by TCRdb is unverifiable without DNA. Sequenced: blood T cells: a sorted CD56 or NKG2C T cell subset, CD4+ or CD8+ T cells, or bulk PBMC T cells (not recorded which). The CDR3 region is CASQARGWEVGAFF.